This T cell receptor (beta chain) was documented in a study of blood T cell repertoires in COVID-19 (dated by TCRdb to between 2020 and 2021). About the study as a whole: Samples from collaborators originated in the United States, Italy and Spain and spanned both the acute and convalescent phases of COVID-19. The material from the prospective study consisted of cDNA or gDNA derived from T cells, B-cell-depleted T cells, or PBMCs. Subjects who had been exposed to COVID-19, were actively infected with it, or had recovered from it provided the deeply sampled blood TCRbeta repertoires that made up the dataset. The repertoires were released in a freely available public database meant as a resource for research on the immune response to SARS-CoV-2. Samples were obtained from the ongoing ImmuneRACE study (first 160 participants) and from 1,254 subjects provided by 6 global collaborators. A de-identified subject ID, COVID-19 status, age in years and sex were almost always included in the sample metadata. Where HLA class I and class II types were available, the types were taken from metadata supplied by the sample provider, not from assay-based typing.

With regard to this clone: This receptor's antigen is unknown. Within one base of it there is no much larger clone, and no base qualities were kept.

Whole blood was collected in K2EDTA tubes by collaborating institutions according to the institutions' own protocols. Collaborator samples were shipped for TCRbeta analysis as frozen whole blood, isolated PBMCs, or DNA extracted from either sample type. TCRbeta CDR3 regions were amplified from genomic DNA using the immunoSEQ Assay, a bias-controlled multiplex PCR. In the original analysis: Within the assay, amplification of reference gene primers was used to estimate how many nucleated cells each sample contained. To quantify the absolute abundance of each unique TCRbeta CDR3 rearrangement, sequence reads were collapsed and filtered. For each sample, productive Simpson clonality was calculated as the square root of Simpson's diversity index over productive rearrangements. The immuneACCESS repertoire file appears here via TCRdb, limited to in-frame rearrangements. These files lack a portion of the clones; in checked studies, under half of the deficit traces to unresolved V genes, and the cause of the others is not known. The V and J calls and the clone size are those of that table, but D and trimming were determined from the DNA. The sample contains approximately 40,000 clones, about 88% of them found a single time. The ten largest clones capture 2% to 2.5% of the sample.

Study-wide findings and limitations: The quantity of clinical and demographic metadata differed by source and by participant and was supplied without curation.

The CDR3 measures 12 amino acids from cysteine to phenylalanine. Solely the CDR3 DNA is kept, with 36 bases framed from the first base. According to the germline V gene (reference sequence), CDR1 reads LNHDA and CDR2 reads SQIVND. V is pared back by 8 bases and J by 7 bases, with 14 bases lying between the germline termini. This chain joins TRBV19 to TRBJ2-5, with an unclear D gene assignment. The source is a human donor in a cohort sampled during active COVID-19. The sequencing sample was made of peripheral blood. Read as DNA, the sequence is TGTGCCAGTCTTGGTCCAACGGGGACCCAGTACTTC. This yields the protein CASLGPTGTQYF.